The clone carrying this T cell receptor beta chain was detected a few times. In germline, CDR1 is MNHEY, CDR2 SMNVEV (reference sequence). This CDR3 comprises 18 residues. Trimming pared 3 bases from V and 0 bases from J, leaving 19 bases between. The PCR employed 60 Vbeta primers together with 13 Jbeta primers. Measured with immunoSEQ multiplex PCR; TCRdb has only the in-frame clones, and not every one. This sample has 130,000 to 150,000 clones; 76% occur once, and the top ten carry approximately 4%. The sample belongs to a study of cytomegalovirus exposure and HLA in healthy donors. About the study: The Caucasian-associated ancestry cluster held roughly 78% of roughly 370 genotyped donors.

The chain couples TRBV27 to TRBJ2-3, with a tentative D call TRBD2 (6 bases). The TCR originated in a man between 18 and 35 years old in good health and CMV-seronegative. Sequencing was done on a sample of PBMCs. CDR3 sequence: CASSFAPGDLRSTDTQYF. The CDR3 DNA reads TGTGCCAGCAGTTTTGCTCCGGGGGACCTCCGAAGCACAGATACGCAGTATTTT.